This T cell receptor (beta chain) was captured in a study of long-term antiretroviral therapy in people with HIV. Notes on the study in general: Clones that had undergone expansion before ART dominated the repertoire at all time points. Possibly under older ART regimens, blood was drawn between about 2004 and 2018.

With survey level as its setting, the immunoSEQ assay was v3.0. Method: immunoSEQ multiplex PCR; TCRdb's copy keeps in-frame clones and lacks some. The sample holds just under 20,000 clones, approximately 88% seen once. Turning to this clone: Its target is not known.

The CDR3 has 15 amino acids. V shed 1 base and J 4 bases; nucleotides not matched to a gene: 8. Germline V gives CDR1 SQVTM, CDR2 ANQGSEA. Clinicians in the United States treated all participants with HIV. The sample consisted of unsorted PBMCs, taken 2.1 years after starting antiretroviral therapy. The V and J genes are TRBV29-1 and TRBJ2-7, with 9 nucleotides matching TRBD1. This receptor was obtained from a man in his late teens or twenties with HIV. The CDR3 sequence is CSVEAGQGRIYEQYF. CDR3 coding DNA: TGCAGCGTTGAAGCCGGACAGGGGAGGATATACGAGCAGTACTTC.